This T cell receptor beta chain was captured in a study of T cells in Graves' hyperthyroidism and ophthalmopathy. Study outcomes and limitations: Ophthalmopathy was told apart from stable hyperthyroidism by a 13 V-J model. Ophthalmopathy prediction by the model preceded onset by a median approximately 6.9 months.

Germline CDR1 MNHEY, CDR2 SVGEGT. Trimming pared 6 bases from V and 1 base from J, leaving 12 bases between. This CDR3 contains 14 residues. Concerning this clonotype: No antigen is known for it.

RNA transcripts were the template for amplifying TCR beta CDR3 regions. Carried out on the TCR CDR3, a first-round RT-PCR used the HTBI primer set. TCRdb independently ran MiXCR on the multiplex PCR reads; one entry per CDR3 protein. The table has 550,000 to 850,000 distinct CDR3 sequences, approximately 18% seen once. The source of this sequence is a woman aged 50 to 60 with Graves' hyperthyroidism that later progressed to Graves' ophthalmopathy. V usage is TRBV6-2 or TRBV6-3 and J usage is TRBJ2-5, with D maybe TRBD2 (6 bases). The specimen sequenced was blood. Written as DNA, the CDR3 is TGTGCCAGCAGGCGGGATAGCGCCCAAGAGACCCAGTACTTC. It codes for CASRRDSAQETQYF.